The T cell receptor (beta chain) described here comes from a study of T cells in women clearing cervical HPV infection. Generated by immunoSEQ multiplex PCR, the TCRdb table keeps only in-frame clones and is missing some. The sample has over 30,000 clones, and its top ten clones hold about 1.5%. This CDR3 has 16 amino acids. Germline CDR1 SGDLS, CDR2 YYNGEE. The V and J ends lost 1 base and 3 bases, in that order; junction bases with no gene match: 9. Prevalent HPV16 infections were excluded; only incident single HPV16 infections included. To note about this clone: The read terminates 3 residues ahead of where the CDR3 ends, so the germline J gene completes it.

The sequenced sample was blood buffy coat. This chain uses TRBV9 with TRBJ2-7; 8 nucleotides line up with TRBD1. The sequence was collected from a woman aged 18-70 years with a cervical HPV16 infection that either progressed to CIN3+ or cleared (not recorded which). The CDR3 DNA, read in part, is TGTGCCAGCAGCGTATCTCAGGGGGCTTTCATCTACGAG. Its protein is CASSVSQGAFIYE. The whole CDR3 protein reads CASSVSQGAFIYEQYF.